This T cell receptor (beta chain) was observed in a study of cytomegalovirus exposure and HLA in healthy donors. Study in general: A preliminary data release comprised tens of millions of unique TCRs obtained from HLA-typed donors. Study outcomes and limitations: Information on immune exposure was restricted to one variable (CMV serostatus).

It was with 60 Vbeta and 13 Jbeta primers that the PCR ran. Here immunoSEQ multiplex PCR was the method, and the copy in TCRdb shows in-frame clones only, minus some. Among over 150,000 clones listed, more than 65% were seen once. With respect to this clone: The antigen is undetermined.

The receptor's source is a woman aged 40 to 50 in good health and CMV-seropositive. The sequenced material came from PBMCs.

The CDR3 coding sequence is TGTGCCAGTAGTACACAGGGCAATCAGCCCCAGCATTTT. Translated, it gives CASSTQGNQPQHF. This rearrangement joins TRBV19 to TRBJ1-5; D might be TRBD1 (5 bases). Germline V gene lookup returns CDR1 LNHDA and CDR2 SQIVND (reference sequence). Trimming removed 4 bases from V and 2 bases from J, with 6 bases in between. The length of the CDR3 is 13 residues.